These 29 T cell receptor beta chains came from one sample sequenced in a study of spatial heterogeneity in lung cancer. Each CDR3 protein gets one entry after TCRdb re-called the 5' RACE reads with MiXCR. Of some 41,000 distinct CDR3 sequences listed, 22% are singletons. Indicated time point: blood at routine non-recurrence follow-up after resection. Sequenced material: PBMCs, taken at follow-up. All receptors come from a female donor with early-stage non-small cell lung cancer.

This clonotype was seen a few times. The chain combines TRBV18 with TRBJ2-7; 7 bases are shared with TRBD1. V lost 2 bases to trimming and J lost 4 bases; unmatched junction nucleotides: 11. From germline, CDR1 is KGHSH and CDR2 LQKENI. This CDR3 is 16 amino acids long. Here the CDR3 DNA reads TGTGCCAGCTCACCAAACGACGGGACAGCCCTATACGAGCAGTACGTC. Its protein is CASSPNDGTALYEQYV.

This clonotype was picked up many times. The chain carries TRBV7-3 and TRBJ2-1, with 7 bases aligning to TRBD2. Germline CDR1 SGHTA, CDR2 FQGTGA. V dropped 5 bases and J dropped 5; count of bases not matched to a gene: 6. There are 14 residues in the CDR3. Written as DNA, the CDR3 is TGTGCCAGCAGCGTTGGGACTAACAACAATGAGCAGTTCTTC. Protein sequence: CASSVGTNNNEQFF.

The chain carries TRBV2 and TRBJ2-5, with 12 nucleotides matching TRBD2. CDR1 and CDR2 from the germline V gene are SNHLY and FYNNEI. V shed 9 bases and J 4 bases; nucleotides not matched to a gene: 12. The CDR3 loop spans 16 amino acids. The CDR3 reads CARTSRLAGGPETQYF. The CDR3 nucleotides read TGTGCCAGGACGTCGAGGCTAGCGGGGGGGCCAGAGACCCAGTACTTC.

In its sample, this clonotype was seen a few times. The CDR3: CASRLRGQDNQPQHF. CDR3 DNA sequence: TGTGCCAGTCGCCTGCGGGGACAGGACAATCAGCCCCAGCATTTT. The chain couples TRBV19 to TRBJ1-5; 8 bases agree with TRBD1. The germline V gene encodes CDR1 LNHDA and CDR2 SQIVND (reference sequence). The V and J ends lost 8 bases and 3 bases, in that order; junction bases with no gene match: 9. This CDR3 comprises 15 residues.

J is TRBJ1-1 and V is TRBV5-5; tentatively, D is TRBD1 (5 bases). The CDR3 is made up of 13 amino acids. Between the trimmed V and J ends, which lost 5 bases and 1 base, there was a span of 9 bases. CDR1 is SGHKS, CDR2 YYEKEE, per germline (reference sequence). CDR3 in amino acids: CASRSTGNTEAFF. The CDR3 DNA reads TGTGCCAGCAGGTCAACAGGGAACACTGAAGCTTTCTTT.

V usage is TRBV5-1 and J usage is TRBJ1-4; D perhaps matches TRBD1 (5 bases). V lost 3 bases and J lost 5, with 17 bases in between. This CDR3 has 16 residues. CDR1 and CDR2 from the germline V gene are SGHRS and YFSETQ. CDR3 DNA: TGCGCCAGCAGCTCCCGAACCCGGGACGGCAATGAAAAACTGTTTTTT. Its translation: CASSSRTRDGNEKLFF.

There are many counts of this clonotype. J is TRBJ2-1 and V is TRBV14; 8 nucleotides align to TRBD2. Germline CDR1 reads SGHDN; CDR2 reads FVKESK. The CDR3 consists of 15 residues. Trimming at V came to 3 bases and at J to 5 bases, leaving 6 bases not matched to a gene. CDR3 amino acids: CASSHPGGPHNEQFF. The CDR3 coding sequence is TGTGCCAGCAGCCATCCGGGGGGGCCACACAATGAGCAGTTCTTC.

This sequence joins TRBV5-6 and TRBJ1-1; a possible D gene is TRBD1 (6 bases). Looked up from germline, CDR1 is SGHDT and CDR2 is YYEEEE. V was shortened by 4 bases and J by 0 bases, with 16 bases between the two germline ends. This CDR3 has 16 amino acids. CDR3 bases: TGTGCCAGCAGCCCAGGAACAGGGTACATGAACACTGAAGCTTTCTTT. Encoded protein: CASSPGTGYMNTEAFF.

This clonotype occurred a few times. V gene TRBV7-9 combines with J gene TRBJ1-1; D remains ambiguous. Trimming removed 3 bases from V and 4 bases from J, with 9 bases in between. The germline V gene has CDR1 SEHNR and CDR2 FQNEAQ (reference sequence). The CDR3 has 13 residues. The CDR3 coding sequence is TGTGCCAGCAGCTTCGGGCCCGGCACTGAAGCTTTCTTT. Translation: CASSFGPGTEAFF.

The chain is built from TRBV11-2 and TRBJ2-1; 10 nucleotides align to TRBD1. V was clipped by 5 bases and J by 8 bases; unmatched bases: 3. This CDR3 is built from 13 residues. From germline, CDR1 is SGHAT and CDR2 FQNNGV. CDR3 residues: CASSTDRGYEQFF. The CDR3 DNA reads TGTGCCAGCAGCACGGACAGGGGGTATGAGCAGTTCTTC.

V and J are TRBV7-6 and TRBJ1-1; D is uncertain. The CDR3 is 13 amino acids. V was clipped by 6 bases and J by 0 bases, with 8 bases between them. From germline, CDR1 is SGHVS and CDR2 FNYEAQ. The CDR3, as DNA: TGTGCCAGCAGGGGGAATTTGAACACTGAAGCTTTCTTT. Amino acids: CASRGNLNTEAFF.

The chain couples TRBV6-5 to TRBJ1-5; a weak D match, TRBD1 (5 bases). Germline values: CDR1 MNHEY, CDR2 SVGAGI. Trimming stripped 4 bases from V and 5 bases from J, with 18 bases between. The CDR3 is 16 residues long. The CDR3 DNA reads TGTGCCAGCAGTTCTTCTCCGACACAGGTCTATCAGCCCCAGCATTTT. Amino acids: CASSSSPTQVYQPQHF.

This chain links TRBV11-2 with TRBJ2-7, with D maybe TRBD2 (6 bases). Germline V gene lookup returns CDR1 SGHAT and CDR2 FQNNGV. CDR3 length: 15 amino acids. Trimming removed 0 bases from V and 3 bases from J, with 12 bases in between. CDR3 sequence (DNA): TGTGCCAGCAGCTTAGACCTAGCGAGGGGCTACGAGCAGTACGTC. Translating gives CASSLDLARGYEQYV.

There are many counts of this clonotype. This sequence joins TRBV18 and TRBJ1-1; possible D gene TRBD1, 5 bases. This CDR3 comprises 16 residues. Germline CDR1 is KGHSH and CDR2 is LQKENI. V gave up 4 bases and J gave up 0 bases, with 15 bases separating them. The CDR3 DNA sequence: TGTGCCAGCTCACGAGCAGGGACGCTCATGAACACTGAAGCTTTCTTT. Its translation is CASSRAGTLMNTEAFF.

V usage is TRBV9 and J usage is TRBJ2-1, with 7 bases fitting TRBD2. Germline V gives CDR1 SGDLS, CDR2 YYNGEE. This CDR3 is 13 amino acids long. V was pared by 0 bases and J by 13 bases, with 7 bases of the junction left unmatched. In nucleotides, the CDR3 is TGTGCCAGCAGCGTAGTAGCCTGGGGGGGACAGTTCTTC. Its protein product is CASSVVAWGGQFF.

This chain links TRBV7-2 with TRBJ2-7; D is unclear. The germline gives CDR1 SGHTA, CDR2 FQGNSA. Trimming shortened V by 5 bases and J by 7 bases, and 15 bases separated the two germline ends. The CDR3 contains 13 residues. The CDR3 here is CASSRPDTLEQYV. The CDR3 bases are TGTGCCAGCAGCCGTCCAGACACCCTTGAGCAGTACGTC.

J is TRBJ2-1 and V is TRBV5-1; D possibly corresponds to TRBD2 (5 bases). The germline V gene has CDR1 SGHRS and CDR2 YFSETQ. V was shortened by 5 bases and J by 6 bases, with 12 bases between the two germline ends. CDR3 length: 13 amino acids. In DNA, the CDR3 is TGCGCCAGCAGTGGGGAGATCCCCAATGAGCAGTTCTTC. This translates into CASSGEIPNEQFF.

A few counts support this clonotype. The J gene is TRBJ1-2, the V gene TRBV20-1; D is perhaps TRBD1 (5 bases). V lost 4 bases, J lost 8 bases, and 8 bases lay in between. Looked up from germline, CDR1 is DFQATT and CDR2 is SNEGSKA (reference sequence). This CDR3 is built from 10 residues. CDR3: CSATGRGYTF. The CDR3 region has the DNA TGCAGTGCTACAGGGAGGGGCTACACCTTC.

This clonotype was detected a few times. V and J are TRBV12-3 or TRBV12-4 and TRBJ2-3, with D maybe TRBD1 (6 bases). The V end lost 8 bases, the J end lost 0 bases, and 18 bases lay between the germline ends. The CDR3 length is 16 residues. As DNA, the CDR3 is TGTGCCAGCGCTAGGACAGCGACTTCTAGCACAGATACGCAGTATTTT. Protein: CASARTATSSTDTQYF.

This clonotype has a handful of counts. This chain connects TRBV20-1 to TRBJ1-4, with a possible D match to TRBD1 (5 bases). Germline V gene sequence: CDR1 DFQATT, CDR2 SNEGSKA (reference sequence). The V and J ends lost 4 bases and 7 bases respectively, with 13 bases between them. The CDR3 is 13 residues long. The CDR3: CSATGPGGEKLFF. The CDR3 DNA follows: TGCAGTGCTACAGGGCCCGGGGGTGAAAAACTGTTTTTT.

The table lists this clonotype with a few counts. This chain joins TRBV11-2 and TRBJ1-3, with D hard to call. Trimming left V 5 bases short and J 6 bases short, with 11 bases between. Germline CDR1 reads SGHAT; CDR2 reads FQNNGV. The CDR3 runs 13 residues. CDR3 nucleotides: TGTGCCAGCAGCACGTACGGGGAAAACACCATATATTTT. It specifies CASSTYGENTIYF.

This clonotype was found once. This chain links TRBV11-1 with TRBJ2-1; unclear D gene. The CDR3 loop spans 12 amino acids. V was cut by 5 bases and J by 3 bases, with 5 bases left in between. Germline V CDR1 and CDR2: SGHAT, FQDESV (reference sequence). DNA of the CDR3: TGTGCCAGCAGCCTTAACTACAATGAGCAGTTCTTC. Translation gives CASSLNYNEQFF.

This clonotype was counted only a few times. This chain links TRBV10-3 with TRBJ2-1, with a possible D match to TRBD2 (6 bases). Germline lookup yields CDR1 ENHRY and CDR2 SYGVKD. Between the trimmed V and J ends, which lost 8 bases and 0 bases, there was a span of 11 bases. The CDR3 contains 14 residues. CDR3 DNA sequence: TGTGCCATCGGGACTTCGGGCTCCTACAATGAGCAGTTCTTC. The encoded protein is CAIGTSGSYNEQFF.

This clonotype was seen many times. The V gene is TRBV9, the J gene TRBJ2-3; the D gene could be TRBD1 or TRBD2 (5 bases each). V dropped 0 bases and J dropped 4 bases, with 9 bases sitting between them. Per germline, CDR1 SGDLS and CDR2 YYNGEE. The CDR3 runs to 14 residues. The DNA of the CDR3 is TGTGCCAGCAGCGTAGTTGGGGGAGCAGATACGCAGTATTTT. Protein product: CASSVVGGADTQYF.

Only a few counts were recorded for this clonotype. The chain has TRBV29-1 and TRBJ2-2; 9 positions match TRBD2. The CDR3 extends over 14 amino acids. Per germline, CDR1 SQVTM and CDR2 ANQGSEA. V shed 5 bases and J 3 bases; nucleotides not matched to a gene: 4. CDR3 sequence reads: CSVKREVDTGELFF. CDR3 DNA: TGCAGCGTTAAGCGGGAGGTGGACACCGGGGAGCTGTTTTTT.

The chain is built from TRBV5-1 and TRBJ1-1; weak D call: TRBD1 (6 bases). Germline CDR1 SGHRS, CDR2 YFSETQ. The CDR3 is made up of 14 amino acids. Trimming shortened V by 2 bases and J by 3 bases, and 11 bases separated the two germline ends. In DNA, the CDR3 is TGCGCCAGCAGCTTCGAGGGGGAATACACTGAAGCTTTCTTT. Translated: CASSFEGEYTEAFF.

This rearrangement joins TRBV6-5 to TRBJ1-2; unclear D gene. The CDR3 consists of 12 residues. Trimming pared 7 bases from V and 2 bases from J, leaving 8 bases between. Per the germline V gene, CDR1 is MNHEY and CDR2 is SVGAGI. CDR3 loop: CASTDLNYGYTF. The DNA for the CDR3 is TGTGCCAGCACAGACCTCAACTATGGCTACACCTTC.

This CDR3 is CASSQGQGMPPLHF. CDR3 coding DNA: TGTGCCAGCAGCCAAGGGCAGGGGATGCCACCCCTCCACTTT. V usage is TRBV4-2 and J usage is TRBJ1-6, with TRBD1 as a possible D gene (6 bases). The germline CDR1 and CDR2 sequences are LGHNA and YNFKEQ. There are 14 residues in the CDR3. Trimming cost V 1 base and J 11 bases, with 12 bases left between them.

The rearrangement uses TRBV20-1 and TRBJ2-1, with no clear D. The V gene lost 6 bases and the J gene lost 6 bases, with 9 bases spanning the gap. CDR3 size: 11 residues. Germline V gene lookup returns CDR1 DFQATT and CDR2 SNEGSKA (reference sequence). This CDR3 is CSAIDGNEQFF. The CDR3 nucleotides read TGCAGTGCCATCGACGGCAATGAGCAGTTCTTC.